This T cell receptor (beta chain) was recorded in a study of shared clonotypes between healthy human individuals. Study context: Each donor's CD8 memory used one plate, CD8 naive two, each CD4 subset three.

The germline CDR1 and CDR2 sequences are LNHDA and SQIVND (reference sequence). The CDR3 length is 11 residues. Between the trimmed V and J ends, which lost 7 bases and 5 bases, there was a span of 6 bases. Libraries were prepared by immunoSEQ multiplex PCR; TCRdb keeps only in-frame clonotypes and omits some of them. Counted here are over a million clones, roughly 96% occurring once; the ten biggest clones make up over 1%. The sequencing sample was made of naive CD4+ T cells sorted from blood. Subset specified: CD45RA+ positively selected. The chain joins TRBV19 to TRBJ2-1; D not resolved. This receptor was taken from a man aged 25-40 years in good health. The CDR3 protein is CASNQNNEQFF. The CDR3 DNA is TGTGCCAGTAATCAGAACAATGAGCAGTTCTTC.